What follows describes a single TCR beta chain. What antigen it recognizes has not been identified. No base-level quality is on record; no much larger clone is a single base apart. The data originate from a study of early T cells in non-severe SARS-CoV-2 infection (dated by TCRdb to 2020 to 2023). For the study in its entirety: Bulk RNA from unsorted whole blood was used for TCR sequencing, so alpha and beta chains could not be paired.

The study was a case-control design nested within a healthcare worker cohort in London, UK, with weekly nasopharyngeal swab PCR tests and blood sampling. Between 23 and 31 March 2020, the week of the UK lockdown, healthcare workers were enrolled and then followed up weekly for as long as 16 weeks. Summary of the overall study and its limitations: VDJdb matching was skewed toward anti-spike CD8 responses and likely underestimated virus-specific expansions, missing private and CD4 specificities.

From the germline V gene (reference sequence), CDR1 is SGHNT and CDR2 is YYREEE. A distance of 17 bases separates the germline ends of V and J, which lose 6 bases and 3 bases respectively. The CDR3 starts with the cysteine, ends with the phenylalanine, and has 15 residues. CDR3 DNA only is kept here, 45 bases in frame from base 1. Library creation used 5' RACE. For sequencing, a NextSeq 500 was employed. The TCR library protocol attached unique molecular identifiers to individual cDNA molecules to correct for sequencing error and PCR bias. Sequencing covered both TCR alpha and beta chains, and within each sample the abundances of alpha and beta sequences were tightly co-correlated. Per the original workflow: Decombinator V4 was used to perform V gene, J gene and CDR3 annotation of TCR sequences. Expanded TCRs were defined as changing significantly between any two time points under a Poisson model with p below 0.0001. TCR abundances were normalised to the total number of TCRs sequenced per sample and were expressed as counts per million. MAIT TCRs were defined by TRAV1-2 paired with TRAJ12, TRAJ20 or TRAJ33, and iNKT TCRs by TRAV10 paired with TRAJ18. VDJdb, accessed on 1 November 2021, was searched for TCRs annotated for CMV, EBV and SARS-CoV-2, and TCRs annotated for more than one antigen were excluded. TCRdb reran the public reads through fastp at Q25 and MiXCR, keeping productive beta chains. Each record represents a unique CDR3 protein, reported with the most common genes and DNA among its rows. These V and J calls rely on TCRdb rather than the paper's analysis. The sample table lists 65,000 to 80,000 distinct CDR3 sequences, about 11% of them with a count of one. In total, the top ten clones hold around 5% of the sample.

The sample was whole blood. The sequence joins TRBV5-4 to TRBJ2-3, with the D gene possibly TRBD1 or TRBD2, each one fitting 5 bases. This clonotype was obtained from an adult who was a healthcare worker with PCR-confirmed SARS-CoV-2 infection or an uninfected control (not recorded which). For the CDR3, the sequence is CASTRWDQVTDTQYF. The sequenced DNA is TGTGCCAGCACCCGATGGGACCAGGTTACAGATACGCAGTATTTT. With all but the CDR3 taken from the reference TRBV5-4 and TRBJ2-3 genes, the full variable domain is: ETGVTQSPTHLIKTRGQQVTLRCSSQSGHNTVSWYQQALGQGPQFIFQYYREEENGRGNFPPRFSGLQFPNYSSELNVNALELDDSALYLCASTRWDQVTDTQYFGPGTRLTVL.